This TCR beta chain originates from a study of cytomegalovirus exposure and HLA in healthy donors. Donors likely had unrecorded immune exposures despite being nominally healthy when sampled. This clone showed up just once. Its antigen remains unknown. 13 Jbeta primers and 60 Vbeta primers were used for the PCR. Original processing methods: Among the unique TCR beta chains that a later analysis counted, about 79 million in all, 9.5 million to 12 million were shared. TCRdb's copy holds only in-frame clones and misses some; the assay was immunoSEQ multiplex PCR. V and J calls and clone size are those listed in that table; D and trimming were worked out from the DNA. Among some 99,000 clones listed, about four fifths were seen once. Study-level results: In a later analysis, common viral pathogens appeared linked to several of the most significant clusters.

V lost 2 bases and J 5 bases, leaving 16 bases between the germline ends. CDR3 size: 17 residues. Germline V gene lookup returns CDR1 SGHTA and CDR2 FQGNSA. This sequence joins TRBV7-2 and TRBJ1-6; possible D gene TRBD1, 6 bases. The origin of this receptor is a woman in her thirties in good health and CMV-seronegative. The specimen sequenced was PBMCs. CDR3 amino acids: CASSLFGRTVNNSPLHF. The CDR3 nucleotides are TGTGCCAGCAGCTTATTTGGAAGGACAGTCAATAATTCACCCCTCCACTTT.